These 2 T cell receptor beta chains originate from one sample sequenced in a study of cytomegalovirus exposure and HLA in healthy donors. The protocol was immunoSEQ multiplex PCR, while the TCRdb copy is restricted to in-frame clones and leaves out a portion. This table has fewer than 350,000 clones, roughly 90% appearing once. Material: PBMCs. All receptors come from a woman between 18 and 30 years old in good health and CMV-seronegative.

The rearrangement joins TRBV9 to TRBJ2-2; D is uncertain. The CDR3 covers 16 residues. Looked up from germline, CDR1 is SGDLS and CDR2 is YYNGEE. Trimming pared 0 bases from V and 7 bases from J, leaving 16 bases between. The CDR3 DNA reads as TGTGCCAGCAGCGTAGGTCAGACTCTCGTGGACGGGGAGCTGTTTTTT. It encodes CASSVGQTLVDGELFF.

The CDR3 spells CASSLWTGGLLADTEAFF. The DNA for the CDR3 is TGTGCCAGCAGCCTCTGGACAGGGGGCCTTTTGGCGGACACTGAAGCTTTCTTT. V and J are TRBV7-2 and TRBJ1-1, with 11 bases identical to TRBD1. The trim removed 5 bases at V and 3 bases at J, leaving 14 bases unmatched. This CDR3 spans 18 amino acids. Germline lookup yields CDR1 SGHTA and CDR2 FQGNSA.